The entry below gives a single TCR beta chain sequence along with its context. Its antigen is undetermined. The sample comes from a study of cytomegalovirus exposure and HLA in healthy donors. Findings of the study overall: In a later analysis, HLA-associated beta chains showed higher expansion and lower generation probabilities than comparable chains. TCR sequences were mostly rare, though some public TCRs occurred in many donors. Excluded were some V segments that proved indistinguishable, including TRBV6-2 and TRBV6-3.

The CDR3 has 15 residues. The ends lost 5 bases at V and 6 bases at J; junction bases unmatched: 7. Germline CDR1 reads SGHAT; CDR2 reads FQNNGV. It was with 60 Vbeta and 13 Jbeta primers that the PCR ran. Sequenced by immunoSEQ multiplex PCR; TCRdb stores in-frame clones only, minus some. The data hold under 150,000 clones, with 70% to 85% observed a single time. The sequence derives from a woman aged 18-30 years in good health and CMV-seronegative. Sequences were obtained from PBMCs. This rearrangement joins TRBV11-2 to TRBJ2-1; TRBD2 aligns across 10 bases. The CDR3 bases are TGTGCCAGCAGCCCCAGCGGGGGGGGATTCAATGAGCAGTTCTTC. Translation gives CASSPSGGGFNEQFF.